The present entry profiles one TCR beta chain with its context. The antigen remains undetermined. The CDR3 contains 18 residues. Trimming took 0 bases from V and 3 from J, leaving 18 bases between them. Germline CDR1 is SGHTA and CDR2 is FQGTGA. The data were obtained in a study of blood T cells in healthy people across ages. Study findings and constraints: Greater diversity and more naive CD4+ cells were seen in long-lived donors than in aged donors. Roughly linear declines in TCR beta diversity per million T cells occurred with age.

For the second PCR, which ran for roughly 6 to 11 cycles, a sample-barcoded 5' primer and a J-beta primer mix were used. Each cDNA was tagged by a template-switch adaptor containing 12 random nucleotides. Via MiXCR, TCRdb re-called the 5' RACE reads, giving one row per CDR3 protein. The data contain hundreds of thousands of distinct CDR3 sequences, roughly 21% of them seen just once; the ten biggest clones take up 3.5% to 4%. The clonotype comes from a man between 65 and 80 years old in good health. Sequenced material: blood. This sequence joins TRBV7-3 and TRBJ2-1; D not resolved. This CDR3 is CASSLTPRVGHYYNEQFF. DNA of the CDR3: TGTGCCAGCAGCTTAACCCCTCGGGTTGGGCACTACTACAATGAGCAGTTCTTC. The entire variable domain, with the rest obtained from reference TRBV7-3 and TRBJ2-1, is as follows: GAGVSQTPSNKVTEKGKYVELRCDPISGHTALYWYRQSLGQGPEFLIYFQGTGAADDSGLPNDRFFAVRPEGSVSTLKIQRTERGDSAVYLCASSLTPRVGHYYNEQFFGPGTRLTVL.